A selection of T cell receptor beta chains follows, all from one sample in a study of shared T cell receptors in the human thymus. Sequenced by immunoSEQ multiplex PCR; TCRdb stores in-frame clones only, minus some. The table shows 500,000 to 750,000 clones, with more than 75% occurring only once. The data were also submitted as part of a second study, on human thymus T cells.

Material: thymocytes. The receptors were sampled from a boy under three years old with a congenital heart defect. Both conserved end residues are part of each CDR3. D genes are given only for firm matches. Clone size appears in some rows only: once, few, many, or a class for an expanded clone.

j_gene | abundance | v_gene | len | d_gene | CDR3nt | CDR3aa
TRBJ2-3 | - | TRBV4-1 | 16 | TRBD2 | TGCGCCAGCAGCCGTGGACTAGCGGGAGAGGTAGATACGCAGTATTTT | CASSRGLAGEVDTQYF
TRBJ1-5 | - | TRBV5-6 | 19 | TRBD1 | TGTGCCAGCAGCTCCCCAGGGGCTCCAGGGGGCGCGAGCAATCAGCCCCAGCATTTT | CASSSPGAPGGASNQPQHF
TRBJ1-2 | - | TRBV14 | 14 | - | TGTGCCAGCAGCCCAAAAGCCGAAAACTATGGCTACACCTTC | CASSPKAENYGYTF
TRBJ2-1 | - | TRBV7-2 | 15 | - | TGTGCCAGCAGCTTATATCGGCTAGTAGACAATGAGCAGTTCTTC | CASSLYRLVDNEQFF
TRBJ1-5 | few | TRBV28 | 18 | - | TGTGCCAGCAGTACAGAGTGTGTGCGGGCTGGGAGCAATCAGCCCCAGCATTTT | CASSTECVRAGSNQPQHF
TRBJ1-1 | - | TRBV30 | 13 | - | TGTGCCTGGATTCCCCGGGGGGACACTGAAGCTTTCTTT | CAWIPRGDTEAFF
TRBJ2-2 | - | TRBV30 | 11 | - | TGTGCCTGGAGTCCTACCGGGGAGCTGTTTTTT | CAWSPTGELFF
TRBJ2-7 | - | TRBV6-5 | 16 | TRBD2 | TGTGCCAGCAGTTACGCCGGGACTACCCCGAGCTACGAGCAGTACTTC | CASSYAGTTPSYEQYF
TRBJ2-7 | - | TRBV27 | 15 | TRBD2 | TGTGCCAGCAGATTTACGCCTAGCGGGAATAACGAGCAGTACTTC | CASRFTPSGNNEQYF
TRBJ2-5 | - | TRBV4-3 | 15 | TRBD2 | TGCGCCAGCAGCCAAGACGCGGGAGGGCGTGAGACCCAGTACTTC | CASSQDAGGRETQYF
TRBJ2-7 | - | TRBV9 | 16 | TRBD1 | TGTGCCAGCAGCGTAGACAGGGGCGAACCCTCCTACGAGCAGTACTTC | CASSVDRGEPSYEQYF
TRBJ1-2 | few | TRBV28 | 12 | - | TGTGCCAGCAGTTTTAACGAGTATGGCTACACCTTC | CASSFNEYGYTF
TRBJ2-2 | - | TRBV12-5 | 16 | TRBD2 | TGTGCTAGTGACTCCGGGACTAGCGGGAGAACCGGGGAGCTGTTTTTT | CASDSGTSGRTGELFF
TRBJ2-7 | - | TRBV4-2 | 19 | TRBD2 | TGTGCCAGCAGGCAAGCGGGGGGGAGTGCGCGGGATACCTCCTACGAGCAGTACTTC | CASRQAGGSARDTSYEQYF
TRBJ2-5 | - | TRBV4-3 | 17 | TRBD2 | TGCGCCAGCAGCCGCAAGCAGGCAGCGGGGTTCCAAGAGACCCAGTACTTC | CASSRKQAAGFQETQYF
TRBJ2-1 | - | TRBV4-2 | 16 | TRBD2 | TGTGCCAGCAGCCAAGGGGCGGGAGGATGGGACAATGAGCAGTTCTTC | CASSQGAGGWDNEQFF
TRBJ2-1 | - | TRBV2 | 17 | - | TGTGCCAGCAGTGTATCCCGAAGACAGGACAGTTACAATGAGCAGTTCTTC | CASSVSRRQDSYNEQFF
TRBJ2-2 | once | TRBV28 | 16 | TRBD2 | TGTGCCAGCACCCGCTGGGGGAGGGTGGGCACCGGGGAGCTGTTTTTT | CASTRWGRVGTGELFF
TRBJ2-1 | once | TRBV5-1 | 18 | TRBD2 | TGCGCCAGCAGCACAGGACTAGCGGGAGTTTCGGAAAACAATGAGCAGTTCTTC | CASSTGLAGVSENNEQFF
TRBJ1-1 | - | TRBV6-1 | 14 | - | TGTGCCAGCAGATCCAGAGGGAAGGACACTGAAGCTTTCTTT | CASRSRGKDTEAFF
TRBJ1-1 | - | TRBV28 | 15 | - | TGTGCCAGCAGTCCCAGCGCGTCAAGTCGGGCTGAAGCTTTCTTT | CASSPSASSRAEAFF
TRBJ2-1 | - | TRBV6-5 | 13 | - | TGTGCCAGCAGTTGTGGGCCCCACAATGAGCAGTTCTTC | CASSCGPHNEQFF
TRBJ2-1 | once | TRBV14 | 18 | - | TGTGCCAGCAGCCGGGAACGTGGGGGGCGGGAGAGATACAATGAGCAGTTCTTC | CASSRERGGRERYNEQFF